This T cell receptor beta chain was observed in a study of cytomegalovirus exposure and HLA in healthy donors. Remarks on this clone: Antigen specificity is unknown.

CDR1 is ENHRY, CDR2 SYGVKD, per germline. V was cut by 4 bases and J by 4 bases, with 3 bases left in between. The CDR3 runs to 11 residues. Study-wide points: TCR beta sequences reportedly predicted the HLA-A and HLA-B alleles of most subjects accurately. In a later analysis, a missense DCLRE1C variant was linked to TCR beta V- and J-gene trimming. A cluster of highly shared sequence variants was likely a sequencing artifact.

PCR amplification relied on 60 Vbeta primers (plus 13 Jbeta primers). TCRdb's copy holds only in-frame clones and misses some; the assay was immunoSEQ multiplex PCR. The sample holds over 200,000 clones; about 75% are singletons and the top ten take approximately 2%. The specimen sequenced was PBMCs. The receptor was isolated from a male donor in good health and CMV-seronegative. The genes are TRBV10-3 and TRBJ2-3, with D uncertain. Here the CDR3 DNA reads TGTGCCATCAGTGCGGCAGATACGCAGTATTTT. Residues: CAISAADTQYF.